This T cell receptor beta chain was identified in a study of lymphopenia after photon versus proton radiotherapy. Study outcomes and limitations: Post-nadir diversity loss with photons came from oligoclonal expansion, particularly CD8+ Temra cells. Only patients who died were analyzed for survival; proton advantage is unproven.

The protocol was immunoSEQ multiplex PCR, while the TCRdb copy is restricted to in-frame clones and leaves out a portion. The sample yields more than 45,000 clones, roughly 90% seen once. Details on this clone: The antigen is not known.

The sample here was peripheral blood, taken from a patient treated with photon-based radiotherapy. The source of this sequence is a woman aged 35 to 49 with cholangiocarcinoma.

This CDR3 is CPQRLRGQPRGYSNQPQHF. CDR3 coding DNA: TGCCCCCAGCGTCTGAGGGGACAGCCACGGGGTTATAGCAATCAGCCCCAGCATTTT. This rearrangement joins TRBV5-1 to TRBJ1-5; TRBD1 agrees at 7 bases. From germline, CDR1 is SGHRS and CDR2 YFSETQ. The CDR3 sequence is 19 residues long.